These 27 T cell receptor beta chains share one sample of origin, sequenced in a study of blood T cell repertoires in COVID-19. The data were produced by immunoSEQ multiplex PCR, yet TCRdb's version contains in-frame clones alone and is incomplete. The repertoire holds about 12,000 clones, with about 71% as singletons. Sequencing was done on a sample of peripheral blood. These receptors were collected from a man aged 60 to 69 with COVID-19, enrolled during active disease.

CDR3 amino acids: CASSRTGYEQYF. DNA of the CDR3: TGTGCCAGTAGTCGTACAGGCTACGAGCAGTACTTC. The V call is TRBV19, the J call TRBJ2-7; possible D gene TRBD1, 5 bases. V was pared by 5 bases and J by 3 bases, with 8 bases between. The CDR3 has 12 residues. In germline, CDR1 is LNHDA, CDR2 SQIVND (reference sequence).

The genes are TRBV15 and TRBJ1-5; TRBD1 is a possible D gene (6 bases). The V end was cut by 1 base, the J end by 7 bases, with 11 bases between. Germline CDR1 reads LNHNV; CDR2 reads YYDKDF (reference sequence). The CDR3 spans 14 residues. Here the CDR3 DNA reads TGTGCCACCAGCAGAGGAACAGGGAAACAGCCCCAGCATTTT. As protein: CATSRGTGKQPQHF.

This clone occurred once. The V call is TRBV19, the J call TRBJ2-7, with D unclear. V lost 3 bases and J lost 6, with 15 bases in between. This CDR3 has 14 amino acids. The V gene's germline CDR1 is LNHDA and CDR2 SQIVND (reference sequence). CDR3 DNA sequence: TGTGCCAGTAGTATTTCGGCCGCGGTCCTCGAGCAGTACTTC. Encoded protein: CASSISAAVLEQYF.

This clone was seen only a few times. The chain uses TRBV4-2 and TRBJ2-5, with 7 bases identical to TRBD1. J was trimmed by 3 bases and V by 3 bases; bases with no gene match: 4. Germline V gives CDR1 LGHNA, CDR2 YNFKEQ. The CDR3 is 14 amino acids. Here the CDR3 reads CASSQTDREETQYF. In DNA form, the CDR3 reads TGTGCCAGCAGCCAGACCGACAGGGAAGAGACCCAGTACTTC.

The chain links TRBV19 to TRBJ2-1, with 9 positions matching TRBD2. The junction had 12 bases not matched to a gene; V was cut back by 0 bases and J by 0 bases. The CDR3 contains 20 residues. Germline V gene data show CDR1 as LNHDA and CDR2 as SQIVND (reference sequence). The CDR3 here is CASSIEGLAGRGSSYNEQFF. DNA of the CDR3: TGTGCCAGTAGTATAGAGGGGCTAGCGGGAAGGGGGAGCTCCTACAATGAGCAGTTCTTC.

This clone showed up just a few times. The chain uses TRBV27 and TRBJ1-1; unclear D gene. Germline CDR1 is MNHEY and CDR2 is SMNVEV (reference sequence). The CDR3 has 17 amino acids. Trimming removed 3 bases at V and 1 base at J, with 18 bases between. CDR3 sequence: CASSFTGSGWRNTEAFF. The DNA for the CDR3 is TGTGCCAGCAGTTTTACGGGCTCGGGGTGGAGGAACACTGAAGCTTTCTTT.

In regard to this clone: Other DNA sequences in the sample encode the same CDR3. The gene calls are TRBV11-2 and TRBJ2-5, with 9 bases matching TRBD1. CDR3 length: 14 amino acids. Losses at the gene ends were 8 bases for V and 5 bases for J; bases not matched to a gene: 9. The germline gives CDR1 SGHAT, CDR2 FQNNGV. CDR3 sequence reads: CASRVRQGGETQYF. The CDR3, as DNA: TGTGCCAGCCGTGTTCGACAGGGGGGGGAGACCCAGTACTTC.

The gene calls are TRBV28 and TRBJ1-6; 12 positions agree with TRBD1. V lost 7 bases to trimming and J lost 10 bases; unmatched junction nucleotides: 14. This CDR3 is 17 amino acids long. Germline CDR1 is MDHEN and CDR2 is SYDVKM. CDR3 residues: CASTPGTGGGFGSPLHF. DNA for the CDR3: TGTGCCAGCACTCCCGGGACAGGGGGCGGCTTTGGGTCACCCCTCCACTTT.

The V and J genes are TRBV10-1 and TRBJ2-3; 7 bases line up with TRBD2. Trimming removed 3 bases from V and 1 base from J; junction bases left unmatched: 10. CDR3 length: 17 amino acids. CDR1 and CDR2 from the germline V gene are WNHNN and SYGVQD (reference sequence). The CDR3 spells CASSEEGREGGTDTQYF. DNA for the CDR3: TGCGCCAGCAGTGAAGAGGGCAGGGAGGGTGGCACAGATACGCAGTATTTT.

The gene calls are TRBV7-9 and TRBJ2-3; weak D call: TRBD2 (5 bases). The CDR3 has 17 amino acids. CDR1 and CDR2 (germline): SEHNR, FQNEAQ (reference sequence). Trimming left V 4 bases short and J 2 bases short, with 19 bases between. The CDR3 spells CASSSRLTLGFTDTQYF. DNA of the CDR3: TGTGCCAGCAGCTCCCGACTAACCCTGGGGTTCACAGATACGCAGTATTTT.

V is TRBV6-2 or TRBV6-3 and J is TRBJ2-7, with D hard to call. From germline, CDR1 is MNHEY and CDR2 SVGEGT. The V gene lost 2 bases and the J gene lost 2 bases, with 7 bases spanning the gap. CDR3 size: 13 residues. This chain's CDR3 is CASSYDLTYEQYV. The CDR3 nucleotides read TGTGCCAGCAGTTACGACTTAACCTACGAGCAGTACGTC.

The chain recombines TRBV9 with TRBJ2-1; 8 bases line up with TRBD2. CDR1 SGDLS and CDR2 YYNGEE come from the germline V gene. The CDR3 runs to 18 residues. Trimming removed 4 bases from V and 0 bases from J; junction bases left unmatched: 12. The CDR3, as DNA: TGTGCCAGCAGCACCCGGGTTAGCGGGAAGAGCTCCTACAATGAGCAGTTCTTC. Protein: CASSTRVSGKSSYNEQFF.

By share of the sample, this clone is medium-sized. CDR3 region: CATSEWDRTVNQPQHF. CDR3 bases: TGTGCCACCAGTGAGTGGGACAGGACGGTAAATCAGCCCCAGCATTTT. The V call is TRBV24-1, the J call TRBJ1-5; TRBD1 matches at 8 bases. With 4 bases clipped from V and 4 bases from J, the junction kept 8 bases outside the gene matches. This CDR3 contains 16 residues. From germline, CDR1 is KGHDR and CDR2 SFDVKD.

The rearrangement uses TRBV3-1 (or the pseudogene TRBV3-2) and TRBJ1-2; D gene unclear. Germline loops: CDR1 LGHDT, CDR2 YNNKEL (reference sequence). V shed 2 bases and J shed 10 bases, with 8 bases lying between them. This CDR3 has 11 amino acids. This CDR3 reads CASSQLYFYTF. The CDR3 DNA follows: TGTGCCAGCAGCCAACTTTATTTCTACACCTTC.

This rearrangement joins TRBV3-1 (or the pseudogene TRBV3-2) to TRBJ1-2, with D possibly being TRBD1 (5 bases). V was shortened by 0 bases and J by 4 bases, with 12 bases between the two germline ends. CDR3 length: 15 residues. The germline gives CDR1 LGHDT, CDR2 YNNKEL (reference sequence). CDR3: CASSQDLGGLYGYTF. DNA of the CDR3: TGTGCCAGCAGCCAAGATCTCGGGGGACTCTATGGCTACACCTTC.

This chain connects TRBV12-5 to TRBJ1-2; D unresolved. The CDR3 spans 14 residues. CDR1 and CDR2 (germline): LGHNT, FRNRAP. V shed 1 base and J shed 8 bases, with 14 bases lying between them. In nucleotides, the CDR3 is TGTGCTAGTGGTTTGGCAAGGTTTCCGGGGGGCTACACCTTC. This translates into CASGLARFPGGYTF.

The chain carries TRBV18 and TRBJ1-4, with unresolved D. The germline CDR1 and CDR2 sequences are KGHSH and LQKENI. CDR3 length equals 15 residues. Trimming took 4 bases from V and 12 from J, leaving 21 bases between them. CDR3 bases: TGTGCCAGCTCACGGCGCGGGCCGATGAATCGCGAACTGTTTTTT. It specifies CASSRRGPMNRELFF.

The gene calls are TRBV28 and TRBJ1-6; D might be TRBD1 (6 bases). The CDR3 contains 16 residues. V gave up 3 bases and J gave up 11 bases, with 20 bases separating them. CDR1 MDHEN and CDR2 SYDVKM come from the germline V gene. CDR3 sequence: CASSLYGQSKKPPLHF. The CDR3 DNA sequence: TGTGCCAGCAGTTTGTACGGACAGTCGAAAAAGCCACCCCTCCACTTT.

The genes are TRBV6-2 or TRBV6-3 and TRBJ1-2; possibly TRBD1 for D (6 bases). Trimming removed 0 bases from V and 6 bases from J, with 17 bases in between. The CDR3 extends over 16 amino acids. Germline-derived CDR1 and CDR2 are MNHEY and SVGEGT. The CDR3 protein is CASSYSSHTGWDGYTF. DNA for the CDR3: TGTGCCAGCAGTTACTCGAGCCATACAGGGTGGGATGGCTACACCTTC.

The rearrangement uses TRBV30 and TRBJ2-1, with D possibly TRBD2 on 6 matching bases. Germline CDR1 is GTSNPN and CDR2 is SVGIG (reference sequence). V gave up 3 bases and J gave up 0 bases, with 12 bases separating them. The CDR3 spans 15 residues. CDR3 residues: CAWSTRGFSYNEQFF. CDR3 nucleotides: TGTGCCTGGAGCACGCGGGGCTTCTCCTACAATGAGCAGTTCTTC.

This clone was seen more than once but under ten times. The chain couples TRBV10-3 to TRBJ2-1, with a tentative D call TRBD2 (6 bases). The CDR3 is 15 residues long. Trimming cost V 1 base and J 4 bases, with 11 bases left between them. Germline lookup yields CDR1 ENHRY and CDR2 SYGVKD. CDR3 in amino acids: CAISEFGTLYNEQFF. DNA for the CDR3: TGTGCCATCAGTGAGTTCGGGACTCTGTACAATGAGCAGTTCTTC.

The count of this clone is one. The chain combines TRBV7-9 with TRBJ2-7; possibly TRBD2 for D (5 bases). The CDR3 is 12 residues long. V lost 6 bases and J 4 bases, leaving 10 bases between the germline ends. Germline assignment: CDR1 SEHNR and CDR2 FQNEAQ (reference sequence). The CDR3 spells CASSLRGYEQYF. Written as DNA, the CDR3 is TGTGCCAGCAGTCTCCGAGGGTACGAGCAGTACTTC.

This chain connects TRBV27 to TRBJ1-2; 9 nucleotides align to TRBD1. CDR1 and CDR2 from the germline V gene are MNHEY and SMNVEV (reference sequence). The CDR3 spans 14 residues. V lost 5 bases to trimming and J lost 5 bases; unmatched junction nucleotides: 6. Here the CDR3 reads CASSPGTGQYGYTF. CDR3 nucleotides: TGTGCCAGCAGTCCCGGGACAGGGCAATATGGCTACACCTTC.

The rearrangement uses TRBV4-1 and TRBJ1-2, with 7 bases aligning to TRBD1. Looked up from germline, CDR1 is MGHRA and CDR2 is YSYEKL. The CDR3 length is 15 residues. Trimming cost V 4 bases and J 4 bases; bases outside gene matches: 9. As DNA, the CDR3 is TGCGCCAGCAGCCCACAGGGGCCGTCGGGCTATGGCTACACCTTC. Amino acids: CASSPQGPSGYGYTF.

Of note for this clone: At one boundary the junction diverges from the germline segment, which might be a read error. The chain uses TRBV7-7 and TRBJ1-1; the D gene is possibly TRBD1 (6 bases). This CDR3 is 13 amino acids long. Germline CDR1 reads SSHAT; CDR2 reads FNYEAQ (reference sequence). The CDR3 protein is CASSSDRNTEAFF. CDR3 sequence (DNA): TGTGCTAGCAGCTCGGACAGGAACACTGAAGCTTTCTTT.

This CDR3 is CASRGQVSSGTNVLTF. CDR3 bases: TGCGCCAGCAGGGGACAGGTCTCCTCCGGGACCAACGTCCTGACTTTC. The chain recombines TRBV5-1 with TRBJ2-6, with TRBD1 matching 8 bases. After removal of 5 bases from V and 8 bases from J, the junction contained 12 bases not matched to a gene. The CDR3 totals 16 residues. In germline, CDR1 is SGHRS, CDR2 YFSETQ.

The CDR3 nucleotides are TGCGCCAGCAGCGCTGAGGGACAGGGGAGAGGCGGCTACACCTTC. This gives the protein CASSAEGQGRGGYTF. The chain has TRBV5-1 and TRBJ1-2; 10 bases fit TRBD1. The CDR3 runs 15 residues. J was trimmed by 8 bases and V by 4 bases; bases with no gene match: 11. The germline gives CDR1 SGHRS, CDR2 YFSETQ.